This T cell receptor beta chain was captured by sequencing in a study of T cell responses to AZD1222 COVID-19 vaccine. Study at large: Second-dose timings of about 4 or about 12 weeks were pooled.

The CDR3 covers 15 residues. Trimming cost V 6 bases and J 0 bases, with 9 bases left between them. Germline values: CDR1 SGHTA, CDR2 FQGNSA. Profiling relied on immunoSEQ multiplex PCR, and the TCRdb table lists in-frame clones only, not all of them. The repertoire consists of approximately 160,000 clones, with 90% occurring once and the leading ten covering about 2.6%. The sequenced sample was peripheral blood, obtained on day 0 of AZD1222 vaccination. This chain links TRBV7-2 with TRBJ2-6; D uncertain. The sequence was collected from an adult in good health. Here the CDR3 reads CASRTTSSGANVLTF. As DNA, the CDR3 is TGTGCCAGCAGAACGACCAGCTCTGGGGCCAACGTCCTGACTTTC.